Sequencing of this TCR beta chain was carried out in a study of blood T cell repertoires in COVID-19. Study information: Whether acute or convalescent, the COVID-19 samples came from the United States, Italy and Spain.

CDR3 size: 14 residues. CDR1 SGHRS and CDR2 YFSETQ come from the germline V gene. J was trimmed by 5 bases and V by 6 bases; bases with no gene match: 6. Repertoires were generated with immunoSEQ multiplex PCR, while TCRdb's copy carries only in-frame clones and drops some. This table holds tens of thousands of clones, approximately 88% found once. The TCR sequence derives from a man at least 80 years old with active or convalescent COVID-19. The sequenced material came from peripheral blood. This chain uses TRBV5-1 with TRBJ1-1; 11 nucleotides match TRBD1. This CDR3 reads CASTLGTGGTEAFF. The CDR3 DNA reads TGCGCCAGCACCCTCGGGACAGGGGGAACTGAAGCTTTCTTT.